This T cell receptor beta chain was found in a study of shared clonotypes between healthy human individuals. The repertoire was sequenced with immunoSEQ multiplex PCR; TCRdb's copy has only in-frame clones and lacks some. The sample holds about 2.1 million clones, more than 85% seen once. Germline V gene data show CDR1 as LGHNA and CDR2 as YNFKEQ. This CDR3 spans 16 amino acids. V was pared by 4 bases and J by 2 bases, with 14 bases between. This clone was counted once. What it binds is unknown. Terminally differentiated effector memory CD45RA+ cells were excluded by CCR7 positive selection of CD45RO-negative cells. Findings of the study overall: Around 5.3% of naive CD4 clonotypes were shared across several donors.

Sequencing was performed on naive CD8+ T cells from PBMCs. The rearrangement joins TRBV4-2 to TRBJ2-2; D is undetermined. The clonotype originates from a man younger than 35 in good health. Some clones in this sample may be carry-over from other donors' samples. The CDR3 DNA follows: TGTGCCAGCAGCCCTCCTCGGGTAGCTAACACCGGGGAGCTGTTTTTT. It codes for CASSPPRVANTGELFF.